These 6 T cell receptor beta chains share one sample of origin, sequenced in a study of STAT5B mutations in CD4+ large granular lymphocyte leukemia. The repertoire was sequenced with immunoSEQ multiplex PCR; TCRdb's copy has only in-frame clones and lacks some. The sample has approximately 30,000 clones; around 90% are singletons. The material sequenced was CD4+ T cells from blood buffy coats. The receptor set was obtained from a human donor in good health.

V gene TRBV5-4 combines with J gene TRBJ2-6; D may be TRBD1 or TRBD2 (5 bases each). CDR1 is SGHNT and CDR2 is YYREEE in the germline V gene (reference sequence). The CDR3 runs to 18 residues. V lost 2 bases and J 4 bases, leaving 19 bases between the germline ends. Here the CDR3 reads CASSFYNRGAGGANVLTF. As DNA, the CDR3 is TGTGCCAGCAGCTTTTATAACAGAGGGGCAGGGGGGGCCAACGTCCTGACTTTC.

The chain couples TRBV6-5 to TRBJ1-3; 7 nucleotides align to TRBD1. CDR3 length equals 13 residues. The V gene end was trimmed by 8 bases and the J gene end by 3 bases; junction bases not matched to a gene: 4. Germline V gene data show CDR1 as MNHEY and CDR2 as SVGAGI. CDR3 protein: CASQGGGGNTIYF. CDR3 DNA sequence: TGTGCCAGCCAGGGGGGCGGTGGAAACACCATATATTTT.

V and J are TRBV6-6 and TRBJ2-3; D might be TRBD2 (6 bases). V was cut by 11 bases and J by 2 bases, with 17 bases left in between. This CDR3 region has 14 residues. Germline-derived CDR1 and CDR2 are MNHNY and SVGAGI (reference sequence). In nucleotides, the CDR3 is TGTGCCGCTCGACTAGGGGAGCACACAGATACGCAGTATTTT. Protein sequence: CAARLGEHTDTQYF.

This sequence joins TRBV20-1 and TRBJ1-1, with no clear D. Trimming took 7 bases from V and 9 from J, leaving 9 bases between them. This CDR3 is 9 amino acids long. Germline assignment: CDR1 DFQATT and CDR2 SNEGSKA (reference sequence). CDR3 sequence reads: CSVLGKAFF. In nucleotides, the CDR3 is TGCAGTGTCCTGGGGAAAGCTTTCTTT.

The V call is TRBV6-6, the J call TRBJ2-7, with D perhaps TRBD1 (5 bases). Germline CDR1 reads MNHNY; CDR2 reads SVGAGI (reference sequence). Trimming shortened V by 0 bases and J by 3 bases, and 9 bases separated the two germline ends. The CDR3 extends over 14 amino acids. The CDR3 reads CASSYSRQGYEQYF. The CDR3 nucleotides read TGTGCCAGCAGTTACTCTAGGCAGGGCTACGAGCAGTACTTC.

The CDR3 DNA follows: TGTGCCAGCAGCCCCGGAGCCGCAGGGTTTGGCGAGCAGTACTTC. It is translated as CASSPGAAGFGEQYF. V usage is TRBV7-3 and J usage is TRBJ2-7; tentative D call: TRBD1 (5 bases). CDR1 and CDR2 from the germline V gene are SGHTA and FQGTGA. V gave up 5 bases and J gave up 6 bases, with 20 bases separating them. The CDR3 is 15 residues long. The variable domain in full, completed from reference TRBV7-3 and TRBJ2-7, reads GAGVSQTPSNKVTEKGKYVELRCDPISGHTALYWYRQSLGQGPEFLIYFQGTGAADDSGLPNDRFFAVRPEGSVSTLKIQRTERGDSAVYLCASSPGAAGFGEQYFGPGTRLTVT.